What follows are 6 T cell receptor beta chains derived from one specimen sequenced in a study of cytomegalovirus exposure and HLA in healthy donors. The PCR ran on 60 Vbeta and 13 Jbeta primers. TCRdb's table, derived via immunoSEQ multiplex PCR, lists solely in-frame clones and lacks some. The sample includes about 110,000 clones, about 80% of them seen just once. Specimen: PBMCs. These receptors were collected from a woman aged 60-75 years in good health and CMV-seropositive.

The chain combines TRBV5-4 with TRBJ2-1; 13 bases are shared with TRBD2. Looked up from germline, CDR1 is SGHNT and CDR2 is YYREEE (reference sequence). J was trimmed by 5 bases and V by 3 bases; bases with no gene match: 5. CDR3 length equals 16 residues. The CDR3 loop reads CASSWGTSGIHNEQFF. In DNA form, the CDR3 reads TGTGCCAGCAGCTGGGGGACTAGCGGGATACACAATGAGCAGTTCTTC.

This rearrangement joins TRBV4-1 to TRBJ1-2, with 7 bases lining up with TRBD1. The CDR3 covers 15 residues. Per the germline V gene, CDR1 is MGHRA and CDR2 is YSYEKL. V shed 0 bases and J 3 bases; nucleotides not matched to a gene: 4. The CDR3 region is CASSQDGTDDYGYTF. The CDR3 nucleotides are TGCGCCAGCAGCCAAGATGGGACAGACGACTATGGCTACACCTTC.

The CDR3 sequence: CASSLIRLPTYEQYF. The CDR3 bases are TGTGCCAGCAGCTTAATTCGACTACCTACCTACGAGCAGTACTTC. The chain employs TRBV7-3 and TRBJ2-7; D is possibly TRBD2 (5 bases). Trimming stripped 1 base from V and 2 bases from J, with 12 bases between. Germline assignment: CDR1 SGHTA and CDR2 FQGTGA. The CDR3 runs to 15 residues.

V usage is TRBV27 and J usage is TRBJ2-2, with a possible D match to TRBD2 (6 bases). This CDR3 contains 16 residues. Germline V gene lookup returns CDR1 MNHEY and CDR2 SMNVEV (reference sequence). Trimming took off 3 bases at V and 0 bases at J, with 11 bases between the two ends. The CDR3 DNA follows: TGTGCCAGCAGTTTTGGAGGGAGAGCGAACACCGGGGAGCTGTTTTTT. This gives the protein CASSFGGRANTGELFF.

The chain employs TRBV19 and TRBJ2-1; TRBD1 is a possible D gene (6 bases). Trimming cost V 3 bases and J 0 bases, with 9 bases left between them. CDR1 and CDR2 from the germline V gene are LNHDA and SQIVND (reference sequence). The CDR3 consists of 15 residues. CDR3 amino acids: CASSMPDSSYNEQFF. CDR3 DNA: TGTGCCAGTAGTATGCCGGACAGCTCCTACAATGAGCAGTTCTTC.

This clone was detected once. V gene TRBV7-6 combines with J gene TRBJ2-1; 9 nucleotides agree with TRBD2. J was trimmed by 8 bases and V by 3 bases; bases with no gene match: 11. The CDR3 contains 16 residues. Germline CDR1 SGHVS, CDR2 FNYEAQ. CDR3: CASSFLSGSVPHEQFF. For the CDR3, the DNA is TGTGCCAGCAGCTTCCTTAGCGGGAGTGTCCCCCATGAGCAGTTCTTC.